One and the same sample provided the 10 T cell receptor beta chains below, sequenced in a study of beta chain features in type 1 diabetes. Broader study findings: Type 1 diabetes patients showed a moderate but significant shortening of TCRB CDR3s in all four CD4+ subsets.

Since all of the isolated RNA was reverse transcribed, expressed TCRB transcripts were what got sequenced. The protocol was immunoSEQ multiplex PCR, while the TCRdb copy is restricted to in-frame clones and leaves out a portion. Of some 280,000 clones in the sample, more than 13% were seen once. Which antigens these TCRs recognize remains unknown. Sequencing was performed on naive CD4+ T cells from blood. These receptors were taken from a man aged 30 to 45 with type 1 diabetes.

The genes are TRBV6-5 and TRBJ1-5; a possible D gene is TRBD1 (5 bases). Per germline, CDR1 MNHEY and CDR2 SVGAGI. V lost 4 bases and J lost 11, with 21 bases in between. The CDR3 length is 15 residues. CDR3 in amino acids: CASSSAGTGNQAQHF. The CDR3, as DNA: TGTGCCAGCAGTTCTGCCGGGACTGGAAATCAAGCCCAGCATTTT.

Here the CDR3 DNA reads TGTGCCAGCAGCGTAGGGCTAGCGGGAGCCATCAATGAGCAGTTCTTC. Protein: CASSVGLAGAINEQFF. The chain employs TRBV9 and TRBJ2-1, with 10 bases fitting TRBD2. Germline CDR1 and CDR2: SGDLS and YYNGEE. CDR3 length equals 16 residues. V lost 0 bases and J lost 6; bases outside the gene matches: 6.

The rearrangement links TRBV10-3 to TRBJ2-7; D is unclear. From germline, CDR1 is ENHRY and CDR2 SYGVKD. Trimming stripped 6 bases from V and 3 bases from J, with 9 bases between. The CDR3 spans 12 residues. The CDR3 protein is CAIRQVGYEQYF. The DNA of the CDR3 is TGTGCCATCAGGCAGGTTGGCTACGAGCAGTACTTC.

The chain couples TRBV6-5 to TRBJ1-2, with D unclear. The ends were cut back, 0 bases at V and 9 bases at J, with 17 bases in the middle. Germline CDR1 and CDR2: MNHEY and SVGAGI. This CDR3 is built from 15 residues. The CDR3 coding sequence is TGTGCCAGCAGTTACTCCCTGCCGCTCGGCGGTAGCTACACCTTC. Translating it yields CASSYSLPLGGSYTF.

This clone has just one count. This chain connects TRBV5-1 to TRBJ2-1; D unclear. Germline values: CDR1 SGHRS, CDR2 YFSETQ. V lost 0 bases and J lost 7, with 8 bases in between. This CDR3 contains 13 residues. As DNA, the CDR3 is TGCGCCAGCAGCTTGGGGAGTCAGAATGAGCAGTTCTTC. This sequence encodes CASSLGSQNEQFF.

The chain uses TRBV29-1 and TRBJ1-1; D possibly corresponds to TRBD1 (6 bases). The CDR3 is made up of 13 amino acids. Germline-derived CDR1 and CDR2 are SQVTM and ANQGSEA. The V end lost 3 bases, the J end lost 3 bases, and 11 bases lay between the germline ends. CDR3 residues: CSVEDQGHTEAFF. The DNA of the CDR3 is TGCAGCGTTGAGGACCAGGGGCACACTGAAGCTTTCTTT.

This clone was counted only a few times. The chain couples TRBV7-6 to TRBJ2-5; D gene uncertain. There are 13 residues in the CDR3. Germline V CDR1 and CDR2: SGHVS, FNYEAQ. Trimming took off 4 bases at V and 2 bases at J, with 8 bases between the two ends. CDR3 sequence: CASSSLGQETQYF. In nucleotides, the CDR3 is TGTGCCAGCAGCTCGCTAGGACAAGAGACCCAGTACTTC.

This clone appeared a few times. This sequence joins TRBV4-3 and TRBJ2-6; no clear D gene. V was clipped by 0 bases and J by 2 bases, with 8 bases between them. The CDR3 covers 16 residues. Germline assignment: CDR1 LGHNA and CDR2 YSLEER. The CDR3 sequence: CASSQDIPAGANVLTF. Here the CDR3 DNA reads TGCGCCAGCAGCCAAGATATTCCTGCTGGGGCCAACGTCCTGACTTTC.

The V and J genes are TRBV4-1 and TRBJ2-3; TRBD2 aligns across 8 bases. The germline CDR1 and CDR2 sequences are MGHRA and YSYEKL. V shed 5 bases and J 1 base; nucleotides not matched to a gene: 5. The CDR3 is 15 residues long. The CDR3 DNA follows: TGCGCCAGCAGCTCCGGGAGGGGCGGCACAGATACGCAGTATTTT. Translating it yields CASSSGRGGTDTQYF.

The V call is TRBV27, the J call TRBJ2-5; the D gene is possibly TRBD2 (5 bases). Trimming stripped 2 bases from V and 5 bases from J, with 12 bases between. The CDR3 is 14 amino acids. The germline gives CDR1 MNHEY, CDR2 SMNVEV (reference sequence). This chain's CDR3 is CASSLMRAVETQYF. CDR3 DNA: TGTGCCAGCAGTTTAATGAGGGCTGTCGAGACCCAGTACTTC.